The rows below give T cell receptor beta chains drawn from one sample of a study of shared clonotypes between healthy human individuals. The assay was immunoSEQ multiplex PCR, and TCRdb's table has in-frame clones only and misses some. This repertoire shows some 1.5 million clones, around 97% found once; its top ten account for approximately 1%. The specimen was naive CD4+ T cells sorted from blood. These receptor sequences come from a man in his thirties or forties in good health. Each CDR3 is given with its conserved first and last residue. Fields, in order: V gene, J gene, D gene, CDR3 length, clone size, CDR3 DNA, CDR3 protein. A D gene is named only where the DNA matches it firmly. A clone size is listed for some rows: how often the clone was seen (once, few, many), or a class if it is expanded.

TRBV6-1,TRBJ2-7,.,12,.,TGTGCCAGCAGTGAAGGCAGGACGGAGCAGTACTTC,CASSEGRTEQYF
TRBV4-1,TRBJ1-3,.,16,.,TGCGCCAGCAGCCGAGACGTCCTAAACTCTGGAAACACCATATATTTT,CASSRDVLNSGNTIYF
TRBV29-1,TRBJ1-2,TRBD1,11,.,TGCAGCGGGGGACAGGACTATGGCTACACCTTC,CSGGQDYGYTF
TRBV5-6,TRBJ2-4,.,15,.,TGTGCCAGCAGCTTGAGGGCCGGGTCCAAAAACATTCAGTACTTC,CASSLRAGSKNIQYF
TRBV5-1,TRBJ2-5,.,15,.,TGCGCCAGCAGCTACACGGCTCAAACTTCGGAGACCCAGTACTTC,CASSYTAQTSETQYF
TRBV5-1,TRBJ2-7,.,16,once,TGCGCCAGCAGCTTGGCCCCCTCACAAAGCTCCTACGAGCAGTACTTC,CASSLAPSQSSYEQYF
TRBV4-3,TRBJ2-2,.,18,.,TGCGCCAGCAGCCAAGATCGTTTCGGGCGGGTTGCCACCGGGGAGCTGTTTTTT,CASSQDRFGRVATGELFF
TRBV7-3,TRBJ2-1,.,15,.,TGTGCCAGCAGCCCCGGGTTTGGTCGCCTCAATGAGCAGTTCTTC,CASSPGFGRLNEQFF
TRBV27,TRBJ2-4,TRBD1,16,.,TGTGCCAGCAGTTCTGGGACAGGGGGAGCCAAAAACATTCAGTACTTC,CASSSGTGGAKNIQYF
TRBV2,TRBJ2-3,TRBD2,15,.,TGTGCCAGCAGTGTCGGGACGGGGGGTATGGATACGCAGTATTTT,CASSVGTGGMDTQYF
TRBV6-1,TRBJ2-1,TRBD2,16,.,TGTGCCAGCAGTGGCCTAGCGGGAGGGCAATTCTATGAGCAGTTCTTC,CASSGLAGGQFYEQFF
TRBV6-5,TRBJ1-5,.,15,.,TGTGCCAGCAGTTACGGTAGGGGACAAACTCAGCCCCAGCATTTT,CASSYGRGQTQPQHF
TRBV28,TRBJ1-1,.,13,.,TGTGCCAGCAGTCCCCGAGTGAACACTGAAGCTTTCTTT,CASSPRVNTEAFF
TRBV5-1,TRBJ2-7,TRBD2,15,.,TGCGCCAGCAGCTGGTTAGCGGGAGAGGCCTACGAGCAGTACTTC,CASSWLAGEAYEQYF
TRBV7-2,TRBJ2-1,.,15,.,TGTGCCAGCAGCTTAATTGGGGGCTTATACAATGAGCAGTTCTTC,CASSLIGGLYNEQFF
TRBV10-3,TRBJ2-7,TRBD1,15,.,TGTGCCATCAGTCCAAACGAGGGGGCCGGGGAGGAGCAGTACTTC,CAISPNEGAGEEQYF
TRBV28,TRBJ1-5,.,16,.,TGTGCCAGCAGTTTAGCAGGGGATCGTGGCAATCAGCCCCAGCATTTT,CASSLAGDRGNQPQHF
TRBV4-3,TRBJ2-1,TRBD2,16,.,TGCGCCAGCAGCCCGCAGCGGGGTAGCTCCTACAATGAGCAGTTCTTC,CASSPQRGSSYNEQFF
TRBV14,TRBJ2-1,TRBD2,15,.,TGTGCCAGCAGCCGAGGCGGCGGGAGGGCGCGTGAGCAGTTCTTC,CASSRGGGRAREQFF
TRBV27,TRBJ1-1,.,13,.,TGTGCCAGCCTAAGGAGGGTGGATGGTGAAGCTTTCTTT,CASLRRVDGEAFF
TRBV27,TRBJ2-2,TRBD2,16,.,TGTGCCAGCAGGGGGGGGACCCGGCGGGTCGCCGGGGAGCTGTTTTTT,CASRGGTRRVAGELFF
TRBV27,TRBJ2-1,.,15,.,TGTGCCAGCAGTTCGACCCTTTACACAGGGAATGAGCAGTTCTTC,CASSSTLYTGNEQFF
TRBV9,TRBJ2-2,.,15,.,TGTGCCAGCAGCGTAGGACTACCGAACACCGGGGAGCTGTTTTTT,CASSVGLPNTGELFF
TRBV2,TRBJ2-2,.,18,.,TGTGCCAGCAGTCGCACCGGAGAGGGGATAGCGAACACCGGGGAGCTGTTTTTT,CASSRTGEGIANTGELFF
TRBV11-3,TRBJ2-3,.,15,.,TGTGCCAGCAGCTTAGGGGGGATCCGCACAGATACGCAGTATTTT,CASSLGGIRTDTQYF
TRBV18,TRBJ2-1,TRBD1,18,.,TGTGCCAGCTCACCTCGACAGGGGATCGCGGGCCGAAGGAATGAGCAGTTCTTC,CASSPRQGIAGRRNEQFF
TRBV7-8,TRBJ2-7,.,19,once,TGTGCCAGCAGCTTCCCCCCCATGATCTTGGGGGAGATCCCGTACGAGCAGTACTTC,CASSFPPMILGEIPYEQYF
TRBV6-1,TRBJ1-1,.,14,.,TGTGCCAGCAGTGCCCCCCCGGGGGGCGGAGGAGCTTTCTTT,CASSAPPGGGGAFF
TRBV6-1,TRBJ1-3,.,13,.,TGTGCCAGCAGTCGATGGGGTGCAAACACCATATATTTT,CASSRWGANTIYF
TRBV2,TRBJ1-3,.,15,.,TGTGCCAGCAGTGAGTTGACAGGCTCTGGAAACACCATATATTTT,CASSELTGSGNTIYF
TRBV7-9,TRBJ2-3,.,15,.,TGTGCCAGCAGCTTAGATCCGTTAAGCACAGATACGCAGTATTTT,CASSLDPLSTDTQYF
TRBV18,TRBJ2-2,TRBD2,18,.,TGTGCCAGCTCCCAACGACTAGCGGGAGGGCAGGACACCGGGGAGCTGTTTTTT,CASSQRLAGGQDTGELFF
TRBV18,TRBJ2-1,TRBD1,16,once,TGTGCCAGCTCACCACTTCAGGGGGTGACCTACAATGAGCAGTTCTTC,CASSPLQGVTYNEQFF
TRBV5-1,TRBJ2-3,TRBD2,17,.,TGCGCCAGCAGCCGCCCCCCTAGCGGGAGGGGGTCAGATACGCAGTATTTT,CASSRPPSGRGSDTQYF
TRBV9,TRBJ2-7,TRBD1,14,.,TGTGCCAGCAGCGTAGTAGGACAGGGGGTCGAGCAGTACTTC,CASSVVGQGVEQYF
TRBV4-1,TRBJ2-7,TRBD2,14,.,TGCGCCAGCAGCCAAGGACTAGCGGGTTACGAGCAGTACTTC,CASSQGLAGYEQYF
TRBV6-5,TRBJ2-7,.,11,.,TGTGCCAGCAGTTACTACTACGAGCAGTACTTC,CASSYYYEQYF
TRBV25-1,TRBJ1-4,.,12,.,TGTGCCAGCAGTGAAAGAGGGGAAAAACTGTTTTTT,CASSERGEKLFF
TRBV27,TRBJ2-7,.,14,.,TGTGCCAGCAGCCTGACGTTCGCAAACTACGAGCAGTACTTC,CASSLTFANYEQYF
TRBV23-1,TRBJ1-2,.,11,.,TGCGCCGGCTTTGCACCCCATGGCTACACCTTC,CAGFAPHGYTF
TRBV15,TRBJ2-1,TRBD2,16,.,TGTGCCACCAGCAGAGGAGTAGCGGGTTCCTACAATGAGCAGTTCTTC,CATSRGVAGSYNEQFF
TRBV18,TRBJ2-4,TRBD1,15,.,TGTGCCAGCTCACGCATCCCAGGGACAGAAAACATTCAGTACTTC,CASSRIPGTENIQYF
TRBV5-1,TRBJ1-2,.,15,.,TGCGCCAGCAGCTTGATGGCAGGTTCTAACTATGGCTACACCTTC,CASSLMAGSNYGYTF
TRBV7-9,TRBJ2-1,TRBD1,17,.,TGTGCCAGCAGCTTATTGGGACAGGGGCGTTCCTACAATGAGCAGTTCTTC,CASSLLGQGRSYNEQFF